This is a list of T cell receptor beta chains from one sample in a study of cytomegalovirus exposure and HLA in healthy donors. Using immunoSEQ multiplex PCR, the repertoire was profiled, and TCRdb retains in-frame clones only, with some absent. The table includes 55,000 to 65,000 clones, more than 75% detected once. The sequencing sample was made of PBMCs. The origin of the receptors is a male donor in good health and CMV-seronegative. Both conserved end residues are trimmed from each CDR3. The order of the fields is V gene, J gene, CDR3 protein.

V: TRBV7-9; J: TRBJ1-2; CDR3: ASSSGQGDGYT
V: TRBV7-3; J: TRBJ2-5; CDR3: ASSLSSLEETQY
V: TRBV2; J: TRBJ1-4; CDR3: ASSDPGQGYEKLF
V: TRBV5-6; J: TRBJ2-5; CDR3: ASSRERETQY
V: TRBV5-1; J: TRBJ2-2; CDR3: ASSLTGANTGELF
V: TRBV11-3; J: TRBJ2-2; CDR3: ASSPNYYTGELF
V: TRBV9; J: TRBJ2-2; CDR3: ASSPGAGGLTGELF
V: TRBV2; J: TRBJ2-6; CDR3: ASSEIGQKYL
V: TRBV6-6; J: TRBJ2-3; CDR3: ATGRLPTDTQY
V: TRBV7-2; J: TRBJ2-3; CDR3: ASRYWGGADTQY
V: TRBV9; J: TRBJ1-1; CDR3: ASSNAPGADTEAF
V: TRBV9; J: TRBJ1-4; CDR3: ASSVGVQGANEKLF
V: TRBV11-2; J: TRBJ2-3; CDR3: ASSHYTDTQY
V: TRBV5-1; J: TRBJ2-3; CDR3: ASSSGTSGYIRTDTQY
V: TRBV7-2; J: TRBJ2-2; CDR3: ASSLTPAGRGSGGELF
V: TRBV18; J: TRBJ1-1; CDR3: ASSERGQAWSNTEAF
V: TRBV10-3; J: TRBJ1-5; CDR3: AISATGTGEQPQH
V: TRBV5-6; J: TRBJ2-1; CDR3: ASNLGLAAGEQF
V: TRBV7-2; J: TRBJ1-2; CDR3: ASSPGQGSNYGYT
V: TRBV9; J: TRBJ2-1; CDR3: ASSQTGSPYNEQF
V: TRBV9; J: TRBJ1-2; CDR3: ASSVEGGGRGYT
V: TRBV6-1; J: TRBJ2-3; CDR3: ASSPPFDTQY
V: TRBV5-4; J: TRBJ1-2; CDR3: ASSRTGASSYGYT
V: TRBV29-1; J: TRBJ1-2; CDR3: SVRTGVDGYT
V: TRBV6-5; J: TRBJ2-7; CDR3: ASSYPARTGAQY
V: TRBV6-5; J: TRBJ2-7; CDR3: ASSSPGDSAYEQY
V: TRBV10-3; J: TRBJ2-5; CDR3: AISEGQGVPLVETQY
V: TRBV6-5; J: TRBJ2-7; CDR3: ASSYNLLDEQY